The 2 T cell receptor beta chains listed next were all sequenced from one sample in a study of T cell responses to AZD1222 COVID-19 vaccine. TCRdb's copy holds only in-frame clones and misses some; the assay was immunoSEQ multiplex PCR. The table lists 80,000 to 100,000 clones, roughly nine tenths of them singletons, with roughly 12% in the top ten. Source: peripheral blood, taken on day 0 of AZD1222 vaccination. The receptors shown here come from an adult in good health.

This sequence joins TRBV28 and TRBJ1-3; the match to TRBD1 covers 7 bases. CDR3 length: 16 residues. Per germline, CDR1 MDHEN and CDR2 SYDVKM. V was clipped by 2 bases and J by 4 bases; unmatched bases: 8. The chain's CDR3 is CASSLPTGVGGNTIYF. The CDR3 region has the DNA TGTGCCAGCAGTTTACCAACAGGGGTAGGAGGAAACACCATATATTTT. The full variable domain, completed using reference TRBV28 and TRBJ1-3, is DVKVTQSSRYLVKRTGEKVFLECVQDMDHENMFWYRQDPGLGLRLIYFSYDVKMKEKGDIPEGYSVSREKKERFSLILESASTNQTSMYLCASSLPTGVGGNTIYFGEGSWLTVV.

CDR3 DNA sequence: TGTGCCAGCAGCTTTGGGACTAGCACAGATACGCAGTATTTT. Its translation is CASSFGTSTDTQYF. The chain uses TRBV7-3 and TRBJ2-3, with D tentatively TRBD2 (6 bases). This CDR3 has 14 amino acids. Trimming stripped 3 bases from V and 0 bases from J, with 7 bases between. Germline V gene sequence: CDR1 SGHTA, CDR2 FQGTGA.